These T cell receptor beta chains were read from a single sample in a study of regulatory T cells in long-lasting Graves disease. TCRdb reprocessed the multiplex PCR reads with MiXCR, giving one entry per CDR3 protein. The table records some 560,000 distinct CDR3 sequences, more than 15% of them present only once. The same specimen was also included in a second study, on T cells in Graves' hyperthyroidism and ophthalmopathy.

Sequencing was performed on peripheral blood mononuclear cells (PBMCs), taken at new diagnosis, from a patient treated with antithyroid drugs. The receptors derive from a woman aged 40 to 65 with Graves disease. The CDR3 runs from the conserved cysteine through the conserved F or W. Each record gives: V gene, D gene, clone size, J gene, CDR3 protein, CDR3 DNA. A D gene is named only where the DNA matches it firmly. A clone size is listed for some rows: how often the clone was seen (once, few, many), or a class if it is expanded.

TRBV12-3/TRBV12-4	TRBD1	many	TRBJ1-6	CASSSRQGVSPLHF	TGTGCCAGCAGTTCAAGACAGGGGGTTTCACCCCTCCACTTT
TRBV12-3/TRBV12-4	.	many	TRBJ1-3	CASSFGGARGNTIYF	TGTGCCAGCAGTTTCGGGGGGGCCAGGGGAAACACCATATATTTT
TRBV12-3/TRBV12-4	.	few	TRBJ1-2	CASSYGTNYGHTF	TGTGCCAGCAGTTATGGAACTAACTATGGCCACACCTTC
TRBV2	.	many	TRBJ2-7	CASIEGTSYEQYF	TGTGCCAGCATAGAGGGGACCTCCTACGAGCAGTACTTC
TRBV10-3	TRBD1	many	TRBJ2-7	CATKSLGQGASEQYF	TGTGCCACCAAATCCCTCGGACAGGGGGCTTCCGAGCAGTACTTC
TRBV20-1	.	.	TRBJ1-2	CSAPLTAYGYTF	TGCAGTGCTCCCCTGACAGCCTATGGCTACACCTTC
TRBV7-9	.	few	TRBJ1-4	CASSITGTTNEKLFF	TGTGCCAGCAGCATAACAGGGACAACTAATGAAAAACTGTTTTTT
TRBV29-1	.	few	TRBJ2-2	CSVEGGTIGELFF	TGCAGCGTTGAGGGGGGTACGATCGGGGAGCTGTTTTTT
TRBV6-1	.	once	TRBJ1-3	CASRVGGTSGNTIYF	TGTGCCAGCAGAGTAGGGGGAACGTCTGGAAACACCATATATTTT
TRBV5-1	TRBD2	many	TRBJ2-7	CASSPGVAGEQYF	TGCGCCAGCAGCCCCGGGGTAGCGGGCGAGCAGTACTTC
TRBV30	.	many	TRBJ1-1	CAWVAVTPRAEAFF	TGTGCCTGGGTCGCGGTAACCCCCCGCGCTGAAGCTTTCTTT
TRBV2	.	many	TRBJ2-7	CASSEAGQPISYEQYF	TGTGCCAGCAGTGAAGCTGGACAGCCGATCTCCTACGAGCAGTACTTC
TRBV2	.	many	TRBJ1-5	CASRGPGSNQPQHF	TGTGCCAGCAGGGGACCCGGGAGCAATCAGCCCCAGCATTTT
TRBV12-3/TRBV12-4	TRBD2	many	TRBJ2-5	CASSLRRSGGWGETQYF	TGTGCCAGCAGTTTAAGGAGGAGCGGGGGATGGGGAGAGACCCAGTACTTC
TRBV2	TRBD2	.	TRBJ2-2	CASSFGAGGNTGELFF	TGTGCCAGCAGCTTTGGAGCGGGGGGGAACACCGGGGAGCTGTTTTTT
TRBV20-1	.	many	TRBJ1-1	CSASRQLTEAFF	TGCAGTGCTAGCAGACAACTCACTGAAGCTTTCTTT
TRBV12-3/TRBV12-4	.	few	TRBJ1-1	CASKVRMNTEAFF	TGTGCCAGCAAAGTTCGAATGAACACTGAAGCTTTCTTT
TRBV6-5	.	many	TRBJ1-1	CASSSWGETEAFF	TGTGCCAGCAGTTCTTGGGGGGAAACTGAAGCTTTCTTT
TRBV15	TRBD1	many	TRBJ2-7	CATSRVGGQGERKQYF	TGTGCCACCAGCAGAGTGGGGGGACAGGGGGAGCGTAAGCAGTACTTC
TRBV2	TRBD1	few	TRBJ2-2	CASSEALGGTGGAGELFF	TGTGCCAGCAGTGAAGCGCTTGGGGGGACAGGGGGTGCCGGGGAGCTGTTTTTT
TRBV7-9	TRBD2	few	TRBJ2-3	CASSRLAGALTDTQYF	TGTGCCAGCAGCAGACTAGCGGGGGCCCTCACAGATACGCAGTATTTT
TRBV10-3	.	few	TRBJ2-3	CAISESFASTDTQYF	TGTGCCATCAGTGAGTCTTTCGCCAGCACAGATACGCAGTATTTT
TRBV12-5	.	many	TRBJ1-1	CASGPLDSNPEAFF	TGTGCTAGTGGTCCTTTGGACAGTAACCCTGAAGCTTTCTTT
TRBV10-3	.	few	TRBJ1-5	CAISESTGYNQPQHF	TGTGCCATCAGTGAGTCCACAGGATACAATCAGCCCCAGCATTTT
TRBV7-9	.	.	TRBJ2-2	CASSRSPESNTGELFF	TGTGCCAGCAGCCGCAGTCCTGAATCGAACACCGGGGAGCTGTTTTTT
TRBV18	TRBD1	.	TRBJ1-1	CASSPLFTGGGNTEAFF	TGTGCCAGCTCACCACTCTTCACAGGGGGGGGAAACACTGAAGCTTTCTTT
TRBV7-9	.	.	TRBJ2-1	CAGNEEARDEQFF	TGTGCCGGGAACGAGGAGGCCAGGGATGAGCAGTTCTTC
TRBV27	.	many	TRBJ1-1	CASRDLMNTEAFF	TGTGCCAGTAGGGACCTCATGAACACTGAAGCTTTCTTT
TRBV20-1	TRBD1	many	TRBJ2-3	CSAGGRPGQRFNTDTQYF	TGCAGTGCGGGTGGCCGACCGGGACAGCGATTTAACACAGATACGCAGTATTTT
TRBV6-5	.	few	TRBJ1-2	CASSFIRGRGYTF	TGTGCCAGCAGTTTCATCCGGGGGAGGGGCTACACCTTC
TRBV5-1	.	.	TRBJ2-3	CASSTSASGTDTQYF	TGCGCCAGCAGTACCAGCGCCAGCGGCACAGATACGCAGTATTTT
TRBV16	.	few	TRBJ1-3	CASSLAISGNTIYF	TGTGCCAGCAGCCTCGCCATCTCTGGAAACACCATATATTTT
TRBV3-1	.	.	TRBJ1-2	CASSQDSFGKPGPDYTF	TGTGCCAGCAGCCAAGATTCTTTTGGGAAACCAGGCCCGGACTACACCTTC
TRBV7-2	TRBD1	.	TRBJ1-1	CASRAGTGSTEAFF	TGTGCCAGCAGGGCCGGGACAGGGTCCACTGAAGCTTTCTTT
TRBV12-3/TRBV12-4	.	many	TRBJ1-5	CASSLGSAAYSNQPQHF	TGTGCCAGCAGTTTAGGTTCTGCAGCCTATAGCAATCAGCCCCAGCATTTT
TRBV7-9	TRBD1	.	TRBJ1-1	CASSPPGQGEAFF	TGTGCCAGCAGCCCCCCAGGACAGGGTGAAGCTTTCTTT
TRBV19	TRBD1	few	TRBJ2-2	CASSTRQGNGELFF	TGTGCCAGTAGTACCCGACAGGGGAACGGGGAGCTGTTTTTT
TRBV9	.	many	TRBJ1-2	CASSTPFGLENYGYTF	TGTGCCAGCAGCACTCCCTTTGGGTTGGAGAACTATGGCTACACCTTC
TRBV5-1	.	.	TRBJ2-2	CASSASGGRDTGELFF	TGCGCCAGCAGCGCTTCAGGGGGGCGAGACACCGGGGAGCTGTTTTTT
TRBV5-5	.	.	TRBJ2-5	CASSYGTGPQETQYF	TGTGCCAGCAGTTACGGTACGGGGCCCCAAGAGACCCAGTACTTC
TRBV10-3	TRBD1	.	TRBJ1-1	CAISGEGATEAFF	TGTGCCATCAGTGGGGAGGGGGCCACTGAAGCTTTCTTT
TRBV6-1	.	few	TRBJ1-6	CASSVHSGTVTSPLHF	TGTGCCAGCAGTGTACACTCCGGGACTGTAACTTCACCCCTCCACTTT
TRBV4-1	TRBD2	.	TRBJ2-7	CASSLVSGVSEQYF	TGTGCCAGCAGCTTGGTTAGCGGGGTATCCGAGCAGTACTTC
TRBV2	.	many	TRBJ1-3	CASRGGQSSGNTIYF	TGTGCCAGCAGGGGAGGACAGAGCTCTGGAAACACCATATATTTT
TRBV14	.	few	TRBJ1-1	CASSQDRGSPTEAFF	TGTGCCAGCAGCCAAGATCGCGGGAGTCCCACTGAAGCTTTCTTT
TRBV11-3	TRBD1	few	TRBJ2-2	CASSLGSDRVTPSTGELFF	TGTGCCAGCAGCTTAGGGAGCGACAGGGTAACCCCCAGCACCGGGGAGCTGTTTTTT
TRBV7-9	.	many	TRBJ1-1	CASSLAKWNTEAFF	TGTGCCAGCAGCTTAGCCAAATGGAACACTGAAGCTTTCTTT
TRBV28	.	many	TRBJ2-7	CASSSLDILLWYF	TGTGCCAGCAGTTCCTTAGACATTTTACTTTGGTACTTC
TRBV30	.	.	TRBJ1-1	CAWSVLGGVSPKAFF	TGTGCCTGGAGTGTACTGGGGGGGGTGTCCCCGAAAGCTTTCTTT
TRBV2	.	many	TRBJ1-1	CASTDFRAEAFF	TGTGCCAGCACGGACTTTAGGGCTGAAGCTTTCTTT